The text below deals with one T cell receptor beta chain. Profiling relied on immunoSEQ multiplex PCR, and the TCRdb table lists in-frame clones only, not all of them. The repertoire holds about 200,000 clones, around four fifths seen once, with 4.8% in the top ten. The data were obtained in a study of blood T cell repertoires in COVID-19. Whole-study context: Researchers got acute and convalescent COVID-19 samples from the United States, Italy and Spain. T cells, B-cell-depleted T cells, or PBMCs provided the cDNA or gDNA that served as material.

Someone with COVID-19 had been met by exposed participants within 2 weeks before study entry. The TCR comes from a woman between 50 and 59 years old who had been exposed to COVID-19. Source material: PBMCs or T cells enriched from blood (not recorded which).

The CDR3, as DNA: TGTGCCAGCAGCCACAGGGTGGCGAACACCGGGGAGCTGTTTTTT. Amino acids: CASSHRVANTGELFF. The chain recombines TRBV3-1 (or the pseudogene TRBV3-2) with TRBJ2-2; the D gene is possibly TRBD1 (5 bases). Germline values: CDR1 LGHDT, CDR2 YNNKEL (reference sequence). The CDR3 has 15 residues. The V and J ends lost 3 bases and 0 bases respectively, with 8 bases between them.